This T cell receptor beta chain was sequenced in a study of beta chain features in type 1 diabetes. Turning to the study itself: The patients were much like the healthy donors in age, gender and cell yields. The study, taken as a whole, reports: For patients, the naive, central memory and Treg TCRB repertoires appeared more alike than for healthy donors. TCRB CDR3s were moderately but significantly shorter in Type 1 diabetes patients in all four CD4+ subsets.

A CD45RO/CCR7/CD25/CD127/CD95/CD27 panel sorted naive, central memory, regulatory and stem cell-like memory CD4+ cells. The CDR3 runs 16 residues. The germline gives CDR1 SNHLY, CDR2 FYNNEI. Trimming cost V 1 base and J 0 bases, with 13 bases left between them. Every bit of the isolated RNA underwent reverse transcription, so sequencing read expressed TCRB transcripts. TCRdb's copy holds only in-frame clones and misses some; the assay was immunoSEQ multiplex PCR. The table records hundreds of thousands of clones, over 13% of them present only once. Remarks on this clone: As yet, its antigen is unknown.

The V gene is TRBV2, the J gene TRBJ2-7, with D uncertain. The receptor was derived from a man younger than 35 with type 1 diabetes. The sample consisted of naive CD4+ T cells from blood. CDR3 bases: TGTGCCAGCAGTGAAGGGACGACTCAATTCTCCTACGAGCAGTACTTC. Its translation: CASSEGTTQFSYEQYF.